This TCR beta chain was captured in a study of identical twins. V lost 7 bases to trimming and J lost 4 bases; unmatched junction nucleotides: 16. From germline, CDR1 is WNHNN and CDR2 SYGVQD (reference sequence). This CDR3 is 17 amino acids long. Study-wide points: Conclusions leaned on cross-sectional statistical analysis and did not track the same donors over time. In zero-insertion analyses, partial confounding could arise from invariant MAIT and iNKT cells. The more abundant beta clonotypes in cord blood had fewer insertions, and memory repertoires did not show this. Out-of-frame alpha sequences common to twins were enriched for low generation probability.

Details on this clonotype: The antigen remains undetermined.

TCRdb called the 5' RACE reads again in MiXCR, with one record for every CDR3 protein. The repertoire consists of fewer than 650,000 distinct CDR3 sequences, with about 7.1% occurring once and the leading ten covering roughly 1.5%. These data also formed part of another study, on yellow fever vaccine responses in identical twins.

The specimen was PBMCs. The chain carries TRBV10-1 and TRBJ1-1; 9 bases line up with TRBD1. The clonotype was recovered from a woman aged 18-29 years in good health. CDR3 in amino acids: CASTHLRTGVQSTEAFF. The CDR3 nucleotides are TGCGCCAGCACCCACCTTAGGACAGGGGTCCAATCCACTGAAGCTTTCTTT.